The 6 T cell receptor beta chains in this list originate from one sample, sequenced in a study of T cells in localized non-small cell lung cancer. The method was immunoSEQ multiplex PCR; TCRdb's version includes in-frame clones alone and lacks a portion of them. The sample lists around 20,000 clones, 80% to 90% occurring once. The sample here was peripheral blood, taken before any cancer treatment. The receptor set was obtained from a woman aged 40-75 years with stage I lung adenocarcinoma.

The chain's CDR3 is CASSLANYEQYF. The CDR3 coding sequence is TGTGCCAGCAGCTTAGCTAACTACGAGCAGTACTTC. The chain uses TRBV11-1 and TRBJ2-7; D is unresolved. Germline CDR1 and CDR2: SGHAT and FQDESV (reference sequence). The CDR3 totals 12 residues. V was trimmed by 0 bases and J by 3 bases, leaving 3 bases between them.

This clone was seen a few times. CDR3 sequence reads: CASSGDSNQPQHF. The CDR3 DNA sequence: TGTGCCAGCAGTGGAGATAGCAATCAGCCCCAGCATTTT. This chain uses TRBV2 with TRBJ1-5, with unresolved D. Germline V gene sequence: CDR1 SNHLY, CDR2 FYNNEI. Trimming took 4 bases from V and 0 from J, leaving 4 bases between them. This CDR3 has 13 residues.

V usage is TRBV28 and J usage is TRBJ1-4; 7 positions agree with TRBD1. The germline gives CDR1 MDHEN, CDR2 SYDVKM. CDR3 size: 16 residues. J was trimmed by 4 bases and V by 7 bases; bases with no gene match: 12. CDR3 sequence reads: CASTEGTEEGNEKLFF. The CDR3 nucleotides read TGTGCCAGCACCGAGGGGACAGAGGAGGGTAATGAAAAACTGTTTTTT.

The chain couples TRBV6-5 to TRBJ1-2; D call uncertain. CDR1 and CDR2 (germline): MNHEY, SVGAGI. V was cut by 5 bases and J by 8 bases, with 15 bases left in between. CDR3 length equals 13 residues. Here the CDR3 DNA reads TGTGCCAGCAGTCCCGGGCTTGTCCCCGGCTACACCTTC. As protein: CASSPGLVPGYTF.

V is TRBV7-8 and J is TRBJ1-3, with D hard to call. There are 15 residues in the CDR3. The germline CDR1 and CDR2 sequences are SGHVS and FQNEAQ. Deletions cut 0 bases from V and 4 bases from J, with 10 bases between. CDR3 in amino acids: CASSLAGDGGNTIYF. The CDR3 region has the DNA TGTGCCAGCAGCTTAGCGGGAGACGGAGGAAACACCATATATTTT.

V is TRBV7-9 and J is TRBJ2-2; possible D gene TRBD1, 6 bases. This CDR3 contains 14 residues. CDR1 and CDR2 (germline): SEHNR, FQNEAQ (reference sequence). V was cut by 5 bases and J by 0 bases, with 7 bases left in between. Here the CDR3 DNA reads TGTGCCAGCAGCCGGACAGCGAACACCGGGGAGCTGTTTTTT. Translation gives CASSRTANTGELFF.